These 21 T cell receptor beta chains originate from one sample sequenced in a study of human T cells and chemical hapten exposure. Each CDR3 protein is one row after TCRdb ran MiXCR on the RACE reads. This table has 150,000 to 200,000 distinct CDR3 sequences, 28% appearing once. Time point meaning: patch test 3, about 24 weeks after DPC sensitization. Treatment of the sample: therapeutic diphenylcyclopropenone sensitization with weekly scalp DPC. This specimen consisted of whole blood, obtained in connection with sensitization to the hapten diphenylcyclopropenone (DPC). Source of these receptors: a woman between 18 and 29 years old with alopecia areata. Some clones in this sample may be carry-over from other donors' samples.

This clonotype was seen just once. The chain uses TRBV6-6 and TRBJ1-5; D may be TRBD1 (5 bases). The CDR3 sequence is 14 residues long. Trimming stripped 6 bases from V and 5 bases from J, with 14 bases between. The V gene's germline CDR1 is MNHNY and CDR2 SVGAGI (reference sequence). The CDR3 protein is CASRPGPGHQPQHF. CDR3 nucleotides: TGTGCCAGCAGACCGGGACCAGGCCATCAGCCCCAGCATTTT.

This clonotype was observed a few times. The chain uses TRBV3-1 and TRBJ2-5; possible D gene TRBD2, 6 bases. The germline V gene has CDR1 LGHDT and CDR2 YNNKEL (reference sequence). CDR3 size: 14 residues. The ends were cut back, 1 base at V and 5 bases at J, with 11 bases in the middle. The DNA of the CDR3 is TGTGCCAGCAGCCAAGGGGGACTGAAGGAGACCCAGTACTTC. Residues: CASSQGGLKETQYF.

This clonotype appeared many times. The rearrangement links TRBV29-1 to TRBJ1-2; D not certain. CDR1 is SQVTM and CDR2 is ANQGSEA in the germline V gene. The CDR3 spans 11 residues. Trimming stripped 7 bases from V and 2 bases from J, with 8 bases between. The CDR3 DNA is TGCAGCGCCGACATCAACTATGGCTACACCTTC. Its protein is CSADINYGYTF. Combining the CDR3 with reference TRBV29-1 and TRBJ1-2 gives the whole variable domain SAVISQKPSRDICQRGTSLTIQCQVDSQVTMMFWYRQQPGQSLTLIATANQGSEATYESGFVIDKFPISRPNLTFSTLTVSNMSPEDSSIYLCSADINYGYTFGSGTRLTVV.

Written as DNA, the CDR3 is TGTGCCAGCAGCTTAGCCCCGGGACAGGGGGCCGGGGGCTACACCTTC. Amino acids: CASSLAPGQGAGGYTF. The chain employs TRBV7-2 and TRBJ1-2; TRBD1 aligns across 12 bases. Germline CDR1 SGHTA, CDR2 FQGNSA. The CDR3 has 16 amino acids. Losses at the gene ends were 0 bases for V and 8 bases for J; bases not matched to a gene: 7.

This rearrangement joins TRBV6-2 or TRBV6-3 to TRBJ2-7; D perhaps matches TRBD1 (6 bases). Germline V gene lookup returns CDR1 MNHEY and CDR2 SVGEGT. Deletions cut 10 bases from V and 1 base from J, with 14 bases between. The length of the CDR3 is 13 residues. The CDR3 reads CATSIQGSYEQYF. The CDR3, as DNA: TGTGCCACCTCAATACAGGGTTCCTACGAGCAGTACTTC.

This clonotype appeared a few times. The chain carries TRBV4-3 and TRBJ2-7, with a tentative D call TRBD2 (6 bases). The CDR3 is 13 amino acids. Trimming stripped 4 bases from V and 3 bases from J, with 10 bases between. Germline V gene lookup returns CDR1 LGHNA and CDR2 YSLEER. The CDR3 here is CASSPQGGYEQYF. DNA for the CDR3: TGCGCCAGCAGCCCCCAGGGAGGCTACGAGCAGTACTTC.

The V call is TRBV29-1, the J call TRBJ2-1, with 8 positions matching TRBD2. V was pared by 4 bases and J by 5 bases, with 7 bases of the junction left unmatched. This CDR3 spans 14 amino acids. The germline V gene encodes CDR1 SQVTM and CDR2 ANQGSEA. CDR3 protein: CSVGDTGGNNEQFF. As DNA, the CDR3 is TGCAGCGTTGGGGACACGGGAGGGAACAATGAGCAGTTCTTC.

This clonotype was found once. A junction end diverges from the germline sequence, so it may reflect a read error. The CDR3 here is CASSMRGGRNVQFF. CDR3 nucleotide sequence: TGTGCCAGCAGCATGCGGGGGGGCCGGAATGTGCAGTTCTTC. The chain joins TRBV3-1 to TRBJ2-1; TRBD2 agrees at 9 bases. This CDR3 spans 14 amino acids. CDR1 and CDR2 from the germline V gene are LGHDT and YNNKEL (reference sequence).

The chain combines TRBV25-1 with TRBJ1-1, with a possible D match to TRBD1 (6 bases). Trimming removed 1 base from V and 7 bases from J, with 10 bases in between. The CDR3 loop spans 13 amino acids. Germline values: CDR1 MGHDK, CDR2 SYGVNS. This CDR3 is CASSEWTADEAFF. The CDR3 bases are TGTGCCAGCAGTGAATGGACAGCCGATGAAGCTTTCTTT.

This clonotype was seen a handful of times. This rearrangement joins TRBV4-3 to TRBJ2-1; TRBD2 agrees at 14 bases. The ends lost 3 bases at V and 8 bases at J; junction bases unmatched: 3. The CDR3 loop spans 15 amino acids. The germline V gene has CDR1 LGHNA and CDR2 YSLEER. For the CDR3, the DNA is TGCGCCAGCAGCCAGACTAGCGGGGGGGTCGATGAGCAGTTCTTC. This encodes CASSQTSGGVDEQFF.

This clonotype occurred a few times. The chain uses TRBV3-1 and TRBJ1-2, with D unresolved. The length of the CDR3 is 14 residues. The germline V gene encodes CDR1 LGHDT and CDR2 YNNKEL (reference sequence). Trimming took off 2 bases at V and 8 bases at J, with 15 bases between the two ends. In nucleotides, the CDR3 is TGTGCCAGCAGCCAAAGACTCCAAATTGGAGGCTACACCTTC. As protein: CASSQRLQIGGYTF.

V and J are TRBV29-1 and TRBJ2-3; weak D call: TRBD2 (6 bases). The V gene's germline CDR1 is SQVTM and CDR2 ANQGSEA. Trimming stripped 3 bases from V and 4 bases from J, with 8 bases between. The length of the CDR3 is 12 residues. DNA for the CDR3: TGCAGCGTTGACACGGGGGCAGATACGCAGTATTTT. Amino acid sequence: CSVDTGADTQYF.

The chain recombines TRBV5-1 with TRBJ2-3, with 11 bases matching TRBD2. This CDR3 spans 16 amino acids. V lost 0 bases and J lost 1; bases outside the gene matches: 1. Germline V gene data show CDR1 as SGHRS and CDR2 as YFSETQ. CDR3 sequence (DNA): TGCGCCAGCAGCTTGGAACTAGCGGGGGGCACAGATACGCAGTATTTT. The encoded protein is CASSLELAGGTDTQYF. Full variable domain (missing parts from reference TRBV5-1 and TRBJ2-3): KAGVTQTPRYLIKTRGQQVTLSCSPISGHRSVSWYQQTPGQGLQFLFEYFSETQRNKGNFPGRFSGRQFSNSRSEMNVSTLELGDSALYLCASSLELAGGTDTQYFGPGTRLTVL.

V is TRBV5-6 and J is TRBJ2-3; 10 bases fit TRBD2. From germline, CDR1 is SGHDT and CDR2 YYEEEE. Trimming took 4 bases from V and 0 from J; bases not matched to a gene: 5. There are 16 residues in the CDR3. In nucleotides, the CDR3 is TGTGCCAGCAGCCTAGGACTAGCGGCTAGCACAGATACGCAGTATTTT. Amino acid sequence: CASSLGLAASTDTQYF.

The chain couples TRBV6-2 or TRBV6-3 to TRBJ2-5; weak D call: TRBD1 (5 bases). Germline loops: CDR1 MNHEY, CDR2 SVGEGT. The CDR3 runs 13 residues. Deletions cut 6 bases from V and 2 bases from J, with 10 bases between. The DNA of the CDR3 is TGTGCCAGCAGGTTTACAGGACAAGAGACCCAGTACTTC. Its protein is CASRFTGQETQYF.

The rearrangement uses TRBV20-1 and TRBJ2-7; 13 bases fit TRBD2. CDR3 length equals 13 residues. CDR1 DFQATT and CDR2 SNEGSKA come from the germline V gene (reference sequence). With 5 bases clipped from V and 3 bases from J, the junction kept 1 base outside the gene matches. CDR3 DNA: TGCAGTGCTGGACTAGCGGGAGTCTACGAGCAGTACTTC. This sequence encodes CSAGLAGVYEQYF.

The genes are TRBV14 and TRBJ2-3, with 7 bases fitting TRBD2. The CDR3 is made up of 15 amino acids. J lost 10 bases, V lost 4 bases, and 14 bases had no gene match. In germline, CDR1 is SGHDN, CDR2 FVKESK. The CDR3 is CASSRGSREGKPQYF. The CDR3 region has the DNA TGTGCCAGCAGCCGAGGTTCTAGGGAGGGGAAGCCGCAGTATTTT.

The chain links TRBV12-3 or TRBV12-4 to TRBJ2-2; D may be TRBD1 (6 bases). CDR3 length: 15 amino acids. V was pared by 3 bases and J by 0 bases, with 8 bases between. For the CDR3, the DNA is TGTGCCAGCAGTTTGGACAGACCGAACACCGGGGAGCTGTTTTTT. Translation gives CASSLDRPNTGELFF.

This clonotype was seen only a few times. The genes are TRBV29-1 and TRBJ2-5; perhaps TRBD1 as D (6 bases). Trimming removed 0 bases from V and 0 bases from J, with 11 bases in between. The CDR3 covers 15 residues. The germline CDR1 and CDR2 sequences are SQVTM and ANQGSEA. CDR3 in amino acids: CSVEDPRGYQETQYF. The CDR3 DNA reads TGCAGCGTTGAAGATCCAAGGGGGTACCAAGAGACCCAGTACTTC.

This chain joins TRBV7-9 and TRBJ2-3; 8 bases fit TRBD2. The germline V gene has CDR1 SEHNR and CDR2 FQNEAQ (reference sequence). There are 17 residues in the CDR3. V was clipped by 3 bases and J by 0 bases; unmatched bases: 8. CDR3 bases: TGTGCCAGCAGCTTCGGATTAGCGGGGACCAGCACAGATACGCAGTATTTT. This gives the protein CASSFGLAGTSTDTQYF. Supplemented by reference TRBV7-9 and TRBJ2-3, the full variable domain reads DTGVSQNPRHKITKRGQNVTFRCDPISEHNRLYWYRQTLGQGPEFLTYFQNEAQLEKSRLLSDRFSAERPKGSFSTLEIQRTEQGDSAMYLCASSFGLAGTSTDTQYFGPGTRLTVL.

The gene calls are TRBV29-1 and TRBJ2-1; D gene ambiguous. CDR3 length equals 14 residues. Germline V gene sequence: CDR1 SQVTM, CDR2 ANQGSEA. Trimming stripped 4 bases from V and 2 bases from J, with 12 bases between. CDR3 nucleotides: TGCAGCGTTGGGGCAGCCGGAACCTACAATGAGCAGTTCTTC. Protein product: CSVGAAGTYNEQFF.